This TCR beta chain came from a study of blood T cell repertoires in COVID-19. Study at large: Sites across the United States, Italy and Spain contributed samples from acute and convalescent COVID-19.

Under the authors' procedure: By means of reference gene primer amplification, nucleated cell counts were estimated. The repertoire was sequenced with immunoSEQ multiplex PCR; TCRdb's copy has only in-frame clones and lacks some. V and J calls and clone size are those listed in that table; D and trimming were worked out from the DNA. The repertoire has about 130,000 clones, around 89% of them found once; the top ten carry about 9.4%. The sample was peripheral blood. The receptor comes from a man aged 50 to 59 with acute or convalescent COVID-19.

This CDR3 reads CASSDATGALNQPQHF. Written as DNA, the CDR3 is TGTGCCAGTAGCGACGCGACAGGGGCCCTTAATCAGCCCCAGCATTTT. The chain uses TRBV19 and TRBJ1-5; 8 bases align to TRBD1. The V and J ends lost 6 bases and 4 bases, in that order; junction bases with no gene match: 11. Germline V gene sequence: CDR1 LNHDA, CDR2 SQIVND (reference sequence). The CDR3 sequence is 16 residues long.